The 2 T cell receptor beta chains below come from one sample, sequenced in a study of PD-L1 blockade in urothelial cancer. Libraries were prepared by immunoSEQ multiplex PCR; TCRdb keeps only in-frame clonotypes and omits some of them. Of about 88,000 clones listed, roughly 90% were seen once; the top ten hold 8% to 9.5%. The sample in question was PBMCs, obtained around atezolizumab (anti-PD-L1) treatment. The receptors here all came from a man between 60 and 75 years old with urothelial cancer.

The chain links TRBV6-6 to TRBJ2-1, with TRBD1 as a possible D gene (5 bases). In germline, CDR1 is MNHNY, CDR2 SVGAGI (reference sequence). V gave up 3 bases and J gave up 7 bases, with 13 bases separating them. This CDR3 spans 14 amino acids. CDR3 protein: CASSYNRGVNEQFF. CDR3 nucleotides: TGTGCCAGCAGTTATAATAGGGGTGTAAATGAGCAGTTCTTC.

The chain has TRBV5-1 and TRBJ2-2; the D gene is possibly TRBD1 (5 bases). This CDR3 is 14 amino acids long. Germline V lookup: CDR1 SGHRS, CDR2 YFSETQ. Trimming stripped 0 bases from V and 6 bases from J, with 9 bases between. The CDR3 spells CASSLGRGSGELFF. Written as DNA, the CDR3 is TGCGCCAGCAGCTTGGGTAGGGGTTCCGGGGAGCTGTTTTTT. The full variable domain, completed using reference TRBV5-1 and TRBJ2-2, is KAGVTQTPRYLIKTRGQQVTLSCSPISGHRSVSWYQQTPGQGLQFLFEYFSETQRNKGNFPGRFSGRQFSNSRSEMNVSTLELGDSALYLCASSLGRGSGELFFGEGSRLTVL.